The clone carrying this T cell receptor beta chain occurred a few times. This record belongs to a study of OX40 agonist ivuxolimab in advanced cancers. Assay: immunoSEQ multiplex PCR; the TCRdb copy retains only in-frame clones and omits some. The repertoire holds 50,000 to 70,000 clones, with approximately 86% as singletons. This CDR3 comprises 14 residues. Per germline, CDR1 ENHRY and CDR2 SYGVKD. With 6 bases clipped from V and 5 bases from J, the junction kept 9 bases outside the gene matches. The rearrangement joins TRBV10-3 to TRBJ2-7; 8 nucleotides agree with TRBD2. The TCR sequence derives from an adult with an advanced solid tumor such as melanoma, head and neck, liver or kidney cancer. The input for sequencing was CD4+ or CD8+ T cells sorted from blood, taken in a trial of the OX40 agonist ivuxolimab. CDR3 bases: TGTGCCATCAGGCGAGCGGGAGTCTACCACGAGCAGTACTTC. This encodes CAIRRAGVYHEQYF.